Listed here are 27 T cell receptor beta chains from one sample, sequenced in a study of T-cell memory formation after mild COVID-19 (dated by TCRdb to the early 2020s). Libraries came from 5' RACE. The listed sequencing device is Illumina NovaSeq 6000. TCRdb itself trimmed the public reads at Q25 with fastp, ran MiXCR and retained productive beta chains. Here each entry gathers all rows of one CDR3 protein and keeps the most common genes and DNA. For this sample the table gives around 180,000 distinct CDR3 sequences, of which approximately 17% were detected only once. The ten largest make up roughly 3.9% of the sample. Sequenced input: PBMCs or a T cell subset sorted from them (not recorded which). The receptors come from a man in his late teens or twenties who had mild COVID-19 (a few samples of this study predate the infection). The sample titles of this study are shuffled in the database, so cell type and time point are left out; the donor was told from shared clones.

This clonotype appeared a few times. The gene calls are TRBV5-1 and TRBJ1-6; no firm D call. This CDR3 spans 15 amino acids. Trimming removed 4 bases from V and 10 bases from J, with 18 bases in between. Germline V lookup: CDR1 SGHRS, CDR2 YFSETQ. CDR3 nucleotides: TGCGCCAGCAGCCAACTGCCAGAAAAGGTGTCACCCCTCCACTTT. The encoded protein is CASSQLPEKVSPLHF.

CDR3 nucleotide sequence: TGCGCCAGCAGCTTGGCCGCCGGGACAGCCCAAGAGACCCAGTACTTC. Encoded protein: CASSLAAGTAQETQYF. The chain has TRBV5-1 and TRBJ2-5; 7 bases line up with TRBD1. CDR3 size: 16 residues. Germline CDR1 reads SGHRS; CDR2 reads YFSETQ. V trimming: 0 bases; J trimming: 1 base; junction bases outside the gene matches: 6.

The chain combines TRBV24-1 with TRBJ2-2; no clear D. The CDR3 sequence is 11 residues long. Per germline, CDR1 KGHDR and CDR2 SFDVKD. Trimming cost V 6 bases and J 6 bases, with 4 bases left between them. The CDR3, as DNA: TGTGCCACCAGTAAGGCCGGGGAGCTGTTTTTT. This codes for CATSKAGELFF.

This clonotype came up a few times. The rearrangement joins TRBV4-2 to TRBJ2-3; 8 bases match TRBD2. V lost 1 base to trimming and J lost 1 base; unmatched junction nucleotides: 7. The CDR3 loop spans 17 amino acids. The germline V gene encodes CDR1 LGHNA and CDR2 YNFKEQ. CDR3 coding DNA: TGTGCCAGCAGCCAAGGCAATAGCGGGGTCGGCACAGATACGCAGTATTTT. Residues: CASSQGNSGVGTDTQYF.

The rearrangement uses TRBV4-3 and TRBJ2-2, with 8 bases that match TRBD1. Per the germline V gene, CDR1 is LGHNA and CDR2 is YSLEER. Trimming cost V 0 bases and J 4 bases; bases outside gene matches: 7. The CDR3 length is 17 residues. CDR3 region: CASSQDPQGAGTGELFF. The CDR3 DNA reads TGCGCCAGCAGCCAAGATCCCCAGGGGGCTGGCACCGGGGAGCTGTTTTTT.

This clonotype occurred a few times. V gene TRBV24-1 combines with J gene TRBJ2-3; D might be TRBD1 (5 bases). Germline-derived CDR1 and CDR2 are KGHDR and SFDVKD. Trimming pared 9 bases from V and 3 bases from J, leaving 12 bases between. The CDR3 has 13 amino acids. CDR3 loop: CATVGANTDTQYF. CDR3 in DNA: TGTGCCACCGTAGGGGCTAATACAGATACGCAGTATTTT.

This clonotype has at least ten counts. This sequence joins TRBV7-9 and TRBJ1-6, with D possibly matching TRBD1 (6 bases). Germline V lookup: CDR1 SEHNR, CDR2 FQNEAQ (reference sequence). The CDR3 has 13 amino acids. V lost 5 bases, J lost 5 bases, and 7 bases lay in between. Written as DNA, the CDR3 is TGTGCCAGCAGCCGGGACAATAATTCACCCCTCCACTTT. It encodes CASSRDNNSPLHF. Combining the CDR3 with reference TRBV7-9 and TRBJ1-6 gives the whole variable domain DTGVSQNPRHKITKRGQNVTFRCDPISEHNRLYWYRQTLGQGPEFLTYFQNEAQLEKSRLLSDRFSAERPKGSFSTLEIQRTEQGDSAMYLCASSRDNNSPLHFGNGTRLTVT.

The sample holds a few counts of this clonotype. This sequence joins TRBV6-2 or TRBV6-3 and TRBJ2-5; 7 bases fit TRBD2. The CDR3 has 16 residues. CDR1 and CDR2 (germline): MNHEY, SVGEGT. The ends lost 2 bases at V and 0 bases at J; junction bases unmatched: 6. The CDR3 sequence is CASSYPLGGNQETQYF. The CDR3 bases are TGTGCCAGCAGTTACCCCCTCGGGGGGAACCAAGAGACCCAGTACTTC.

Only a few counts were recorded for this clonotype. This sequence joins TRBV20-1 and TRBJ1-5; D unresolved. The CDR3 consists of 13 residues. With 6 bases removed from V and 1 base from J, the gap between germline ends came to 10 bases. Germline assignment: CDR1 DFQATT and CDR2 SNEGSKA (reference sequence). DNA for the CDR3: TGCAGTGCCGCCGGACCAAGCAATCAGCCCCAGCATTTT. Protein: CSAAGPSNQPQHF.

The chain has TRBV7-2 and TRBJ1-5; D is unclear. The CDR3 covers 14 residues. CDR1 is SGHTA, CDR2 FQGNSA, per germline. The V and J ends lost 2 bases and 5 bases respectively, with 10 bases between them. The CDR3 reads CASSLRAADQPQHF. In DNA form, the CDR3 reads TGTGCCAGCAGCTTAAGGGCGGCTGATCAGCCCCAGCATTTT.

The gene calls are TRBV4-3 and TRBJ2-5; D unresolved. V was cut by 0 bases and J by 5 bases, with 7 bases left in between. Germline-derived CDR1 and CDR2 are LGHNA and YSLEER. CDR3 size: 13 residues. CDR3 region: CASSQDRWETQYF. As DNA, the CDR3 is TGCGCCAGCAGCCAAGATCGGTGGGAGACCCAGTACTTC.

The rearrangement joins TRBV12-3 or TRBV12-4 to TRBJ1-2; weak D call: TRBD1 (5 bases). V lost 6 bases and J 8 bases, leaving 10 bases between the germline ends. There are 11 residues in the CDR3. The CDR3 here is CASRSGLGYTF. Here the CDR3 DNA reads TGTGCCAGCAGATCGGGGCTAGGCTACACCTTC.

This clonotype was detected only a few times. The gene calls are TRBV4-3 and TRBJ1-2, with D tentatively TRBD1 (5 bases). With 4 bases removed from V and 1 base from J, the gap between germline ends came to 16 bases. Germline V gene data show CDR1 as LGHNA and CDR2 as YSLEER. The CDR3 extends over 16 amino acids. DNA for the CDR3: TGCGCCAGCAGCCCCGCAATTATCAGGGATAACTATGGCTACACCTTC. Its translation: CASSPAIIRDNYGYTF.

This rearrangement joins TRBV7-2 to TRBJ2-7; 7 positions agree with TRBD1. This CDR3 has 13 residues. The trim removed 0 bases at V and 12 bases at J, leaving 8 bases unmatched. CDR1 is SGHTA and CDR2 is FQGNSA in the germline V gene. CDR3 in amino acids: CASSLAPTDRPYV. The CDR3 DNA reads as TGTGCCAGCAGCTTAGCCCCAACGGACAGGCCGTACGTC.

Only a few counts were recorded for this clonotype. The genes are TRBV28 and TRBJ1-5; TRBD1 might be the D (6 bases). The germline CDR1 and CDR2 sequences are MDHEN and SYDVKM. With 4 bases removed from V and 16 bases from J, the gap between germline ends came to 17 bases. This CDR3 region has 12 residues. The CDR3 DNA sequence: TGTGCCAGCAGTTCGTCGGGACAAACGTGTCATTTT. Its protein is CASSSSGQTCHF.

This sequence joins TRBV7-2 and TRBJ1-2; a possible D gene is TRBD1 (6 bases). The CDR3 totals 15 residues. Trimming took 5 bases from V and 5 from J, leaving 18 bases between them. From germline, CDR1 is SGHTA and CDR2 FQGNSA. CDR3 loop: CASSPREGGGYGYTF. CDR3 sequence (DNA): TGTGCCAGCAGCCCCCGGGAGGGGGGAGGGTATGGCTACACCTTC.

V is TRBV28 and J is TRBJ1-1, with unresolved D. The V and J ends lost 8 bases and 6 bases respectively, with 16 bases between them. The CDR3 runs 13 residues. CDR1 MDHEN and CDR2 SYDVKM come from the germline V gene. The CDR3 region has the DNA TGTGCCAGCTGGTCCCAGGATAGGTCTGAAGCTTTCTTT. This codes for CASWSQDRSEAFF.

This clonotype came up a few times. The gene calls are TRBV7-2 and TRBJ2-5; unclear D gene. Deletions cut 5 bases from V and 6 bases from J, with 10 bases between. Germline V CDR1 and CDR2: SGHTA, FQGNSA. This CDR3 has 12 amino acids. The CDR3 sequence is CASSKYDQTQYF. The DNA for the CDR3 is TGTGCCAGCAGCAAGTACGATCAGACCCAGTACTTC.

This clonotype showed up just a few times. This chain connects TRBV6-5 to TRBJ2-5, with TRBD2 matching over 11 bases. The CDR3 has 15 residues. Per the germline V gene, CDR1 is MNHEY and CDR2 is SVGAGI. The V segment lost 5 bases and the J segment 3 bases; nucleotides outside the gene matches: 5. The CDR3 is CASSPPTSGKETQYF. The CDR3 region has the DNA TGTGCCAGCAGTCCTCCGACTAGCGGGAAAGAGACCCAGTACTTC.

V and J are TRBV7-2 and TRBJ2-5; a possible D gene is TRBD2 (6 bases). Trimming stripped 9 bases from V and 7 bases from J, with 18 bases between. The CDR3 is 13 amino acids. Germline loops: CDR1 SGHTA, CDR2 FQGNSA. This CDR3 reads CASILGGPGTQYF. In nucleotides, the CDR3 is TGTGCCAGTATCCTCGGGGGTCCTGGGACCCAGTACTTC.

CDR3: CASSSLHNNRERGTDTQYF. CDR3 in DNA: TGTGCCAGCAGCTCACTTCACAACAACAGGGAACGTGGCACAGATACGCAGTATTTT. This sequence joins TRBV5-6 and TRBJ2-3; TRBD1 might be the D (6 bases). With 3 bases removed from V and 1 base from J, the gap between germline ends came to 24 bases. In germline, CDR1 is SGHDT, CDR2 YYEEEE. The CDR3 contains 19 residues.

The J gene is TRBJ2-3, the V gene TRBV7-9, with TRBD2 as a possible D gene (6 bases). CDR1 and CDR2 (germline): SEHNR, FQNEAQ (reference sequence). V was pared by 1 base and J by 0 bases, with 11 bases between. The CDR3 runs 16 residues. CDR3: CASSLGGGASTDTQYF. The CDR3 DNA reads TGTGCCAGCAGCTTAGGAGGAGGGGCTAGCACAGATACGCAGTATTTT.

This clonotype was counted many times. CDR3 sequence: CASGGGAPEEQYF. Here the CDR3 DNA reads TGTGCCAGCGGCGGGGGGGCTCCGGAGGAGCAGTACTTC. This sequence joins TRBV6-1 and TRBJ2-7; 9 positions match TRBD2. Trimming cost V 8 bases and J 7 bases; bases outside gene matches: 9. Germline V gene lookup returns CDR1 MNHNS and CDR2 SASEGT. The CDR3 has 13 residues.

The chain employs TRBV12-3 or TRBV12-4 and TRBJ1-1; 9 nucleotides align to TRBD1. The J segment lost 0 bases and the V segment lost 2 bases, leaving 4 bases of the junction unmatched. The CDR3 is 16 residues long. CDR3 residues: CASSLRGQGVNTEAFF. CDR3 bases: TGTGCCAGCAGTTTACGGGGACAGGGAGTGAACACTGAAGCTTTCTTT.

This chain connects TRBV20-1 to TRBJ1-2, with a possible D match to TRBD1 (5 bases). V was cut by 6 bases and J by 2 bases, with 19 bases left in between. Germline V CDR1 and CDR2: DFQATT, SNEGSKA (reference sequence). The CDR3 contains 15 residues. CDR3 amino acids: CSARGSDSPNYGYTF. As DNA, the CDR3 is TGCAGTGCCCGAGGGAGCGACAGCCCCAACTATGGCTACACCTTC.

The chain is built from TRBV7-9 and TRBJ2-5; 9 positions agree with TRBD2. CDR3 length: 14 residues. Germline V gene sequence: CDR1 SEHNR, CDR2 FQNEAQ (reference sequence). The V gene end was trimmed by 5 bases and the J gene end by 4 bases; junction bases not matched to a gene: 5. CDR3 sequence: CASSQLAGRETQYF. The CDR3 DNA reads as TGTGCCAGCAGCCAGCTAGCGGGACGAGAGACCCAGTACTTC.

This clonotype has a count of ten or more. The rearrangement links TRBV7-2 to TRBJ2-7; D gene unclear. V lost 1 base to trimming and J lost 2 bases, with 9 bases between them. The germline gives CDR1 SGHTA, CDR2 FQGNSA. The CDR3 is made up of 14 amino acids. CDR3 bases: TGTGCCAGCAGCTTAGGATTGGACGCCTACGAGCAGTACTTC. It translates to CASSLGLDAYEQYF.